This record looks at one T cell receptor (beta chain) sequence and its context. This record comes from a study of T-cell memory formation after mild COVID-19. TCRdb re-called the 5' RACE reads through MiXCR, storing one row per CDR3 protein. The sample contains around 130,000 distinct CDR3 sequences, approximately 15% of which appear only once. The CDR3 sequence is 16 residues long. The J segment lost 6 bases and the V segment lost 6 bases, leaving 11 bases of the junction unmatched. Germline CDR1 and CDR2: MNHEY and SMNVEV (reference sequence). This chain connects TRBV27 to TRBJ2-2, with TRBD1 identical over 9 bases. The sequencing input was PBMCs or a T cell subset sorted from them (not recorded which). This sequence was found in a man aged 18 to 30 who had mild COVID-19 (a few samples of this study predate the infection). Cell type and time point are not known. The CDR3 nucleotides are TGTGCCAGCAGCGTTGGACAGGGGAGTTCGTCCGGGGAGCTGTTTTTT. It translates to CASSVGQGSSSGELFF.